The TCR beta chain described here comes from a study of cytomegalovirus exposure and HLA in healthy donors. Concerning this clone itself: Its specificity is unknown.

The PCR ran on 60 Vbeta and 13 Jbeta primers. Some clones are missing from TCRdb's copy, which holds only in-frame ones; the method was immunoSEQ multiplex PCR. The sample holds 90,000 to 120,000 clones, 77% seen once. CDR1 and CDR2 from the germline V gene are MDHEN and SYDVKM. The CDR3 contains 16 residues. The junction had 10 bases not matched to a gene; V was cut back by 3 bases and J by 2 bases. General study points: Cytomegalovirus status was reportedly diagnosed by the classifier with high sensitivity and specificity.

This sequence was found in a male donor in good health and CMV-seronegative. The chain is built from TRBV28 and TRBJ2-7; 7 nucleotides agree with TRBD1. Input material: PBMCs. The DNA of the CDR3 is TGTGCCAGCAGTTTGTCCCTCTCGACAGGGCCCTACGAGCAGTACTTC. Translated: CASSLSLSTGPYEQYF. Complete variable domain (other parts from reference TRBV28 and TRBJ2-7): DVKVTQSSRYLVKRTGEKVFLECVQDMDHENMFWYRQDPGLGLRLIYFSYDVKMKEKGDIPEGYSVSREKKERFSLILESASTNQTSMYLCASSLSLSTGPYEQYFGPGTRLTVT.